The text below deals with one T cell receptor beta chain. Clones were read by immunoSEQ multiplex PCR, and TCRdb kept only the in-frame ones, dropping some. This sample has approximately 15,000 clones, with about 74% found just once. This sample was included in a study of tumor-infiltrating lymphocytes in localized non-small cell lung cancer. This CDR3 has 15 amino acids. The V segment lost 7 bases and the J segment 0 bases; nucleotides outside the gene matches: 5. CDR1 is LNHDA and CDR2 is SQIVND in the germline V gene (reference sequence). Sequences were obtained from lung tumor tissue. This chain connects TRBV19 to TRBJ2-7, with 11 bases fitting TRBD2. The clonotype comes from a human donor with non-small cell lung cancer. CDR3: CASKSGTSGSYEQYF. The CDR3 nucleotides read TGTGCCAGTAAGTCCGGGACTAGCGGCTCCTACGAGCAGTACTTC.